The source of this T cell receptor beta chain is a study of blood T cell repertoires in COVID-19. CDR1 is LNHDA, CDR2 SQIVND, per germline (reference sequence). CDR3 size: 14 residues. Losses at the gene ends were 6 bases for V and 4 bases for J; bases not matched to a gene: 3. Sequencing used immunoSEQ multiplex PCR; TCRdb keeps in-frame clones, though not all of them. The sample carries about 64,000 clones, around 89% recorded once. This clone was counted once. Sequencing used PBMCs or T cells enriched from blood (not recorded which). This rearrangement joins TRBV19 to TRBJ2-2, with TRBD1 matching 9 bases. This clonotype originated in a woman in her 40s who had recovered from COVID-19. The CDR3 nucleotides read TGTGCCAGTAGGGGGACAGGGACCACCGGGGAGCTGTTTTTT. This encodes CASRGTGTTGELFF.